The 20 T cell receptor beta chains below come from one sample, sequenced in a study of memory CD4+ T cells and cytomegalovirus serostatus. The sort gate was single viable CD3+CD4+CD8-CD45RO+ cells for memory CD4+ T cells. TCRdb's table, derived via immunoSEQ multiplex PCR, lists solely in-frame clones and lacks some. Among around 60,000 clones listed, roughly three quarters were seen once. The sequencing input was memory CD4+ T cells from blood. Every receptor here comes from an adult in good health and CMV-seronegative.

This clone has only one observation. V is TRBV7-8 and J is TRBJ1-5; 9 bases are shared with TRBD1. Germline V CDR1 and CDR2: SGHVS, FQNEAQ. With V trimmed by 6 bases and J by 7 bases, 10 bases remained unmatched. There are 15 residues in the CDR3. The CDR3 DNA follows: TGTGCCAGCAGTCTCCGGGACAGGGCATTACAGCCCCAGCATTTT. This encodes CASSLRDRALQPQHF.

The chain carries TRBV28 and TRBJ1-4; D possibly corresponds to TRBD1 (6 bases). This CDR3 has 15 amino acids. The V end was cut by 6 bases, the J end by 7 bases, with 18 bases between. Germline V gene data show CDR1 as MDHEN and CDR2 as SYDVKM. The CDR3, as DNA: TGTGCCAGCAGATACAGCAGGGGTGGTGCTGAAAAACTGTTTTTT. It yields the protein CASRYSRGGAEKLFF.

In the case of this clone: Other DNA sequences in this specimen translate into the identical CDR3. In DNA, the CDR3 is TGTGCCTGGAGTGTAGGAGTAGCCAAAAACATTCAGTACTTC. Protein: CAWSVGVAKNIQYF. The gene calls are TRBV30 and TRBJ2-4; D is unresolved. Trimming left V 0 bases short and J 0 bases short, with 6 bases between. The CDR3 extends over 14 amino acids. Per the germline V gene, CDR1 is GTSNPN and CDR2 is SVGIG (reference sequence).

V is TRBV11-2 and J is TRBJ2-3; D may be TRBD2 (6 bases). The V end lost 3 bases, the J end lost 2 bases, and 18 bases lay between the germline ends. This CDR3 region has 17 residues. Germline V gene lookup returns CDR1 SGHAT and CDR2 FQNNGV. The CDR3 here is CASSFSGSGGVTDTQYF. The CDR3 coding sequence is TGTGCCAGCAGCTTTAGTGGGAGTGGCGGGGTCACAGATACGCAGTATTTT. Complete variable domain (other parts from reference TRBV11-2 and TRBJ2-3): EAGVAQSPRYKIIEKRQSVAFWCNPISGHATLYWYQQILGQGPKLLIQFQNNGVVDDSQLPKDRFSAERLKGVDSTLKIQPAKLEDSAVYLCASSFSGSGGVTDTQYFGPGTRLTVL.

V and J are TRBV5-8 and TRBJ1-5; D not resolved. This CDR3 comprises 13 residues. V was pared by 2 bases and J by 6 bases, with 9 bases between. CDR1 is SGHTS, CDR2 YDEGEE, per germline. The CDR3 coding sequence is TGTGCCAGCAGCTTTGGAGGGAGTCAGCCCCAGCATTTT. This encodes CASSFGGSQPQHF.

V and J are TRBV25-1 and TRBJ2-5, with D possibly matching TRBD2 (5 bases). V dropped 6 bases and J dropped 3 bases, with 17 bases sitting between them. CDR1 is MGHDK, CDR2 SYGVNS, per germline. The CDR3 covers 15 residues. The CDR3 sequence: CASSANRGFEETQYF. The CDR3 bases are TGTGCCAGCAGCGCCAATCGGGGTTTCGAAGAGACCCAGTACTTC.

This chain connects TRBV9 to TRBJ1-2; D not certain. CDR1 and CDR2 (germline): SGDLS, YYNGEE. The ends were cut back, 4 bases at V and 2 bases at J, with 15 bases in the middle. This CDR3 comprises 15 residues. The DNA for the CDR3 is TGTGCCAGCAGCTCTCGAGGCACGGGAAACTATGGCTACACCTTC. Protein sequence: CASSSRGTGNYGYTF.

J is TRBJ1-1 and V is TRBV6-1; no clear D. The CDR3 length is 11 residues. Looked up from germline, CDR1 is MNHNS and CDR2 is SASEGT. V was trimmed by 3 bases and J by 9 bases, leaving 8 bases between them. The CDR3 nucleotides are TGTGCCAGCAGTGAGACTGGAAAAGCTTTCTTT. Its translation: CASSETGKAFF.

The V call is TRBV11-2, the J call TRBJ2-3; 12 nucleotides line up with TRBD2. Germline V gene lookup returns CDR1 SGHAT and CDR2 FQNNGV. With 6 bases clipped from V and 2 bases from J, the junction kept 15 bases outside the gene matches. CDR3 size: 19 residues. CDR3 nucleotides: TGTGCCAGCAGACCTCCCACTAGCGGGAGGACCCCTTTCACAGATACGCAGTATTTT. Translation: CASRPPTSGRTPFTDTQYF.

This clone showed up just a few times. V and J are TRBV25-1 and TRBJ1-1; D is possibly TRBD1 (5 bases). This CDR3 is 14 amino acids long. Trimming shortened V by 3 bases and J by 6 bases, and 14 bases separated the two germline ends. Germline V gene lookup returns CDR1 MGHDK and CDR2 SYGVNS. The CDR3: CASSDGAGRAEAFF. CDR3 DNA sequence: TGTGCCAGCAGTGATGGGGCGGGAAGGGCTGAAGCTTTCTTT. Full variable domain (rest looked up from reference TRBV25-1 and TRBJ1-1): EADIYQTPRYLVIGTGKKITLECSQTMGHDKMYWYQQDPGMELHLIHYSYGVNSTEKGDLSSESTVSRIRTEHFPLTLESARPSHTSQYLCASSDGAGRAEAFFGQGTRLTVV.

This chain joins TRBV2 and TRBJ1-1; D gene uncertain. This CDR3 comprises 12 residues. The ends were cut back, 1 base at V and 5 bases at J, with 5 bases in the middle. From germline, CDR1 is SNHLY and CDR2 FYNNEI. The CDR3 nucleotides read TGTGCCAGCAGTGAAGGGTGGACTGAAGCTTTCTTT. This sequence encodes CASSEGWTEAFF.

This clone occurred once. V gene TRBV29-1 combines with J gene TRBJ1-2; D is ambiguous. The V and J ends lost 4 bases and 2 bases respectively, with 14 bases between them. CDR1 is SQVTM, CDR2 ANQGSEA, per germline. The CDR3 spans 14 residues. The CDR3 region is CSVVSATMNYGYTF. CDR3 DNA: TGCAGCGTTGTCTCAGCGACGATGAACTATGGCTACACCTTC.

The J gene is TRBJ2-7, the V gene TRBV28; 13 positions agree with TRBD2. Germline-derived CDR1 and CDR2 are MDHEN and SYDVKM. The CDR3 totals 19 residues. V lost 2 bases, J lost 1 base, and 11 bases stayed unmatched. The CDR3 is CASSLRWTSGSSMSYEQYF. CDR3 coding DNA: TGTGCCAGCAGTTTACGATGGACTAGCGGGAGTAGCATGTCCTACGAGCAGTACTTC.

The rearrangement uses TRBV30 and TRBJ2-5; 9 bases agree with TRBD1. V was pared by 3 bases and J by 2 bases, with 4 bases of the junction left unmatched. Looked up from germline, CDR1 is GTSNPN and CDR2 is SVGIG (reference sequence). The CDR3 extends over 14 amino acids. The CDR3 sequence is CAWRRQGDQETQYF. CDR3 DNA sequence: TGTGCCTGGAGAAGACAGGGGGATCAAGAGACCCAGTACTTC.

The V call is TRBV19, the J call TRBJ2-4; D possibly corresponds to TRBD1 (5 bases). This CDR3 spans 13 amino acids. Trimming shortened V by 5 bases and J by 4 bases, and 9 bases separated the two germline ends. Germline V gives CDR1 LNHDA, CDR2 SQIVND (reference sequence). The CDR3 DNA reads as TGTGCCAGTAGTGGCAGGACAAAAAACATTCAGTACTTC. Its protein is CASSGRTKNIQYF.

V gene TRBV10-3 combines with J gene TRBJ1-2; D uncertain. V lost 0 bases and J 8 bases, leaving 7 bases between the germline ends. The CDR3 loop spans 12 amino acids. From germline, CDR1 is ENHRY and CDR2 SYGVKD. CDR3 loop: CAISESGEGYTF. The DNA for the CDR3 is TGTGCCATCAGTGAGTCAGGAGAAGGCTACACCTTC.

The gene calls are TRBV6-6 and TRBJ2-2; D gene unclear. Germline V gives CDR1 MNHNY, CDR2 SVGAGI (reference sequence). CDR3 size: 16 residues. Trimming removed 7 bases at V and 4 bases at J, with 19 bases between. CDR3 DNA sequence: TGTGCCAGCACCCGATACCGTTATGAACGCACCGGGGAGCTGTTTTTT. It encodes CASTRYRYERTGELFF.

V usage is TRBV25-1 and J usage is TRBJ1-3; no firm D call. Trimming cost V 10 bases and J 4 bases, with 8 bases left between them. The CDR3 has 11 residues. The V gene's germline CDR1 is MGHDK and CDR2 SYGVNS. In nucleotides, the CDR3 is TGTGCCACCGCCGGAGGAAACACCATATATTTT. It encodes CATAGGNTIYF.

The gene calls are TRBV10-2 and TRBJ2-1, with TRBD2 identical over 9 bases. The CDR3 loop spans 16 amino acids. V dropped 2 bases and J dropped 4; count of bases not matched to a gene: 6. CDR1 is WSHSY and CDR2 is SAAADI in the germline V gene. CDR3: CASSEAGGPRYNEQFF. In DNA form, the CDR3 reads TGCGCCAGCAGTGAGGCGGGAGGGCCGAGGTACAATGAGCAGTTCTTC.

The chain employs TRBV6-5 and TRBJ2-2, with 11 bases identical to TRBD1. This CDR3 has 14 amino acids. V lost 6 bases and J lost 6; bases outside the gene matches: 3. Germline V gene sequence: CDR1 MNHEY, CDR2 SVGAGI. The CDR3 reads CASRGQGVAGELFF. The CDR3 DNA reads TGTGCCAGCAGGGGACAGGGGGTAGCCGGGGAGCTGTTTTTT.